The 19 T cell receptor beta chains presented below share a single source sample, sequenced in a study of shared clonotypes between healthy human individuals (dated by TCRdb to about 2020). The library was prepared using the immunoSEQ multiplex PCR assay. This immuneACCESS table, as held by TCRdb, lists in-frame sequences with V and J called but not all clones. Of the missing ones, under half trace to an unresolved V gene in checked studies; the others have no known cause. Recorded for this sample are 500,000 to 650,000 clones; about 80% of them occurred a single time. In total, the top ten clones hold 12% of the sample. The sample consisted of PBMCs. The receptors derive from a woman between 40 and 55 years old in good health. Some clones in this sample may be carry-over from other donors' samples.

The genes are TRBV9 and TRBJ2-1; 9 bases align to TRBD2. V gave up 0 bases and J gave up 6 bases; unmatched junction bases: 7. The CDR3 sequence is 16 residues long. CDR1 and CDR2 (germline): SGDLS, YYNGEE. In nucleotides, the CDR3 is TGTGCCAGCAGCGTAGTGGGCGGGAGGGCCACCAATGAGCAGTTCTTC. This sequence encodes CASSVVGGRATNEQFF.

This clone was picked up a small number of times. A much larger clone lies one base from this, so it may be a read error. The rearrangement links TRBV5-1 to TRBJ2-7; weak D call: TRBD1 (6 bases). The V and J ends lost 0 bases and 3 bases respectively, with 7 bases between them. This CDR3 spans 13 amino acids. Germline V gene data show CDR1 as SGHRS and CDR2 as YFSETQ. CDR3 bases: TGCGCCAGCAGCTTGGACAGGGTCTACGAGCAGTACTTC. Residues: CASSLDRVYEQYF.

This sequence joins TRBV29-1 and TRBJ2-5; 14 bases agree with TRBD2. V was pared by 6 bases and J by 3 bases, with 6 bases of the junction left unmatched. CDR1 and CDR2 from the germline V gene are SQVTM and ANQGSEA. This CDR3 contains 15 residues. The CDR3 DNA reads as TGCAGCGTATACGGGACTAGCGGGAGTGAAGAGACCCAGTACTTC. Translating gives CSVYGTSGSEETQYF.

The rearrangement uses TRBV7-4 and TRBJ1-4, with a tentative D call TRBD1 (6 bases). V lost 1 base and J 0 bases, leaving 21 bases between the germline ends. The length of the CDR3 is 20 residues. The V gene's germline CDR1 is SGHVT and CDR2 SQSDAQ. The CDR3 DNA is TGTGCCAGCAGCTTAGAGGAGAACAGGGTGAACAAAACAACTAATGAAAAACTGTTTTTT. Amino acid sequence: CASSLEENRVNKTTNEKLFF.

The chain is built from TRBV6-1 and TRBJ2-7, with D possibly matching TRBD2 (5 bases). V was cut by 4 bases and J by 2 bases, with 9 bases left in between. The CDR3 is 13 residues long. Germline V lookup: CDR1 MNHNS, CDR2 SASEGT. The CDR3: CASSGPGTYEQYF. The CDR3 DNA follows: TGTGCCAGCAGTGGGCCGGGGACCTACGAGCAGTACTTC.

This clone was counted a few times. J is TRBJ1-2 and V is TRBV2; D call uncertain. CDR3 length equals 15 residues. Deletions cut 2 bases from V and 1 base from J, with 11 bases between. CDR1 is SNHLY, CDR2 FYNNEI, per germline. The CDR3 DNA reads TGTGCCAGCAGTGAACTACAGACGATTAACTATGGCTACACCTTC. Translation gives CASSELQTINYGYTF.

The rearrangement uses TRBV7-2 and TRBJ1-5, with D maybe TRBD1 (6 bases). Between the trimmed V and J ends, which lost 3 bases and 5 bases, there was a span of 8 bases. Germline V gene sequence: CDR1 SGHTA, CDR2 FQGNSA. CDR3 size: 13 residues. The CDR3 nucleotides are TGTGCCAGCAGCTTGGAGGGGGATCAGCCCCAGCATTTT. This sequence encodes CASSLEGDQPQHF. The complete variable domain, with remaining parts taken from reference TRBV7-2 and TRBJ1-5, reads GAGVSQSPSNKVTEKGKDVELRCDPISGHTALYWYRQSLGQGLEFLIYFQGNSAPDKSGLPSDRFSAERTGGSVSTLTIQRTQQEDSAVYLCASSLEGDQPQHFGDGTRLSIL.

Concerning this clone itself: This specimen includes other DNA sequences encoding the same CDR3. V is TRBV7-3 and J is TRBJ1-1, with 8 positions matching TRBD1. Germline CDR1 is SGHTA and CDR2 is FQGTGA. This CDR3 spans 13 amino acids. V was clipped by 5 bases and J by 4 bases; unmatched bases: 3. The CDR3 sequence: CASSPGQGTEAFF. For the CDR3, the DNA is TGTGCCAGCAGCCCCGGACAGGGCACTGAAGCTTTCTTT.

This rearrangement joins TRBV7-8 to TRBJ2-2, with 9 bases identical to TRBD1. The CDR3 loop spans 16 amino acids. Germline CDR1 reads SGHVS; CDR2 reads FQNEAQ. Unmatched junction bases numbered 8, after V lost 5 bases and J lost 4 bases. CDR3 in amino acids: CASSATGGRTTGELFF. The CDR3 nucleotides are TGTGCCAGCAGCGCCACAGGGGGCCGGACCACCGGGGAGCTGTTTTTT.

This clone was recorded many times. The chain joins TRBV27 to TRBJ2-1; weak D call: TRBD2 (5 bases). Per germline, CDR1 MNHEY and CDR2 SMNVEV (reference sequence). Trimming pared 4 bases from V and 9 bases from J, leaving 13 bases between. CDR3 size: 13 residues. The chain's CDR3 is CASSYHSRGEQFF. CDR3 coding DNA: TGTGCCAGCAGTTACCACTCCCGGGGTGAGCAGTTCTTC.

This chain uses TRBV5-4 with TRBJ2-1, with D uncertain. The germline V gene encodes CDR1 SGHNT and CDR2 YYREEE (reference sequence). Trimming stripped 0 bases from V and 4 bases from J, with 11 bases between. CDR3 length: 15 residues. CDR3 protein: CASSLGHDLYNEQFF. The CDR3, as DNA: TGTGCCAGCAGCTTGGGCCACGACCTTTACAATGAGCAGTTCTTC.

The rearrangement joins TRBV28 to TRBJ2-1; tentatively, D is TRBD1 (5 bases). CDR1 is MDHEN, CDR2 SYDVKM, per germline. Trimming left V 5 bases short and J 2 bases short, with 13 bases between. This CDR3 has 15 amino acids. The CDR3 DNA follows: TGTGCCAGCAGTAGGACACCCGCTACCTACAATGAGCAGTTCTTC. The encoded protein is CASSRTPATYNEQFF.

The chain has TRBV2 and TRBJ2-7, with unresolved D. Germline-derived CDR1 and CDR2 are SNHLY and FYNNEI. The CDR3 has 11 amino acids. V shed 5 bases and J shed 5 bases, with 7 bases lying between them. The CDR3 sequence is CASSQSHEQYF. DNA for the CDR3: TGTGCCAGCAGTCAGTCCCACGAGCAGTACTTC.

This clone has ten or more counts. The V gene is TRBV7-9, the J gene TRBJ1-2, with TRBD1 as a possible D gene (5 bases). The CDR3 loop spans 14 amino acids. Germline V gene lookup returns CDR1 SEHNR and CDR2 FQNEAQ (reference sequence). The V gene lost 1 base and the J gene lost 7 bases, with 13 bases spanning the gap. The CDR3 DNA sequence: TGTGCCAGCAGCTTAGTGGGGCCAACGGTTGGCTACACCTTC. Encoded protein: CASSLVGPTVGYTF.

The chain carries TRBV11-1 and TRBJ2-1, with 14 bases identical to TRBD2. CDR3 size: 16 residues. The ends lost 5 bases at V and 9 bases at J; junction bases unmatched: 9. Per germline, CDR1 SGHAT and CDR2 FQDESV (reference sequence). The CDR3 protein is CASSPGPGLAGAEQFF. The CDR3 DNA sequence: TGTGCCAGCAGCCCTGGCCCGGGACTAGCGGGAGCTGAGCAGTTCTTC.

The chain has TRBV28 and TRBJ1-5; D might be TRBD1 (6 bases). Germline V lookup: CDR1 MDHEN, CDR2 SYDVKM. There are 17 residues in the CDR3. V shed 5 bases and J shed 0 bases, with 17 bases lying between them. The chain's CDR3 is CASSLGTGSYSNQPQHF. DNA for the CDR3: TGTGCCAGCAGTCTTGGAACAGGGTCATATAGCAATCAGCCCCAGCATTTT. The whole variable domain, remainder taken from reference TRBV28 and TRBJ1-5, is DVKVTQSSRYLVKRTGEKVFLECVQDMDHENMFWYRQDPGLGLRLIYFSYDVKMKEKGDIPEGYSVSREKKERFSLILESASTNQTSMYLCASSLGTGSYSNQPQHFGDGTRLSIL.

This chain connects TRBV5-1 to TRBJ2-2; 8 bases line up with TRBD2. This CDR3 has 16 amino acids. The V segment lost 0 bases and the J segment 4 bases; nucleotides outside the gene matches: 5. CDR1 SGHRS and CDR2 YFSETQ come from the germline V gene. In DNA, the CDR3 is TGCGCCAGCAGCTTGGAACTAGCGGATACCACCGGGGAGCTGTTTTTT. Amino acids: CASSLELADTTGELFF.

Worth noting for this clone: The sample contains more than one DNA sequence encoding this CDR3. This chain connects TRBV28 to TRBJ1-5, with D unresolved. Looked up from germline, CDR1 is MDHEN and CDR2 is SYDVKM. V shed 2 bases and J shed 3 bases, with 2 bases lying between them. The CDR3 spans 12 residues. Here the CDR3 DNA reads TGTGCCAGCAGTTTACCCAATCAGCCCCAGCATTTT. Protein: CASSLPNQPQHF.

The V call is TRBV6-6, the J call TRBJ2-7; 7 bases fit TRBD1. Germline V gene data show CDR1 as MNHNY and CDR2 as SVGAGI (reference sequence). With 4 bases clipped from V and 2 bases from J, the junction kept 2 bases outside the gene matches. This CDR3 contains 13 residues. The CDR3 reads CASSLTGPYEQYF. In nucleotides, the CDR3 is TGTGCCAGCAGTTTGACAGGGCCCTACGAGCAGTACTTC.